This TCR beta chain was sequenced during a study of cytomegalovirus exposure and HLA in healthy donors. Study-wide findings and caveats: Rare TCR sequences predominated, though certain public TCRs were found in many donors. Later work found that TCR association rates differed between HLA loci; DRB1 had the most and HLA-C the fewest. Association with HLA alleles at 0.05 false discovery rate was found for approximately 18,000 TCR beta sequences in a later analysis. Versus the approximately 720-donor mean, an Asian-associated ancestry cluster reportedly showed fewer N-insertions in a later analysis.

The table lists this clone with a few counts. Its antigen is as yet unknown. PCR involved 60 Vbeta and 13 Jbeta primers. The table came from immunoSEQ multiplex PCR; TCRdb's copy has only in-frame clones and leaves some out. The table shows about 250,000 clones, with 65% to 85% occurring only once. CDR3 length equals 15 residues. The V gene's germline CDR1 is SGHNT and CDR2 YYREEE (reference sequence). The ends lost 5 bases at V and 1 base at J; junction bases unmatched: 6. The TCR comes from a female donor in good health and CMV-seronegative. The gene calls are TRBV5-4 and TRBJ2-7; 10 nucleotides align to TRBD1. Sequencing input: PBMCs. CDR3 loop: CASSTGQGGSYEQYF. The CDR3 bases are TGTGCCAGCAGTACCGGACAGGGGGGGTCCTACGAGCAGTACTTC.